This T cell receptor beta chain was recorded in a study of T cell responses to AZD1222 COVID-19 vaccine. Study conclusions and caveats: Clonal diversity may have been underestimated, and the donors were mostly white British, with more females than males.

The protocol was immunoSEQ multiplex PCR, while the TCRdb copy is restricted to in-frame clones and leaves out a portion. Altogether approximately 19,000 clones are present, roughly 81% being singletons, with the ten largest covering 21%. Germline CDR1 is MNHEY and CDR2 is SMNVEV (reference sequence). CDR3 length equals 14 residues. The V and J ends lost 5 bases and 2 bases respectively, with 10 bases between them. Second-dose schedules of about 4 or about 12 weeks were combined. Turning to this clone: The target antigen is unknown.

The receptor was derived from an adult who received the AZD1222 COVID-19 vaccine. Sequencing was performed on peripheral blood, taken 28 days after the second AZD1222 dose. V gene TRBV27 combines with J gene TRBJ1-5, with D perhaps matching TRBD1 (5 bases). The CDR3 sequence: CASSQGRGNQPQHF. The CDR3 region has the DNA TGTGCCAGCAGTCAGGGAAGGGGCAATCAGCCCCAGCATTTT.